The rows below give T cell receptor beta chains drawn from one sample of a study of blood T cell repertoires in COVID-19. The data were produced by immunoSEQ multiplex PCR, yet TCRdb's version contains in-frame clones alone and is incomplete. The sample includes about 180,000 clones, more than 70% of them seen just once. Sequencing used peripheral blood. These receptors all stem from a woman aged 25 to 39 with acute or convalescent COVID-19. CDR3s include the opening cysteine and the closing phenylalanine or tryptophan. The order of the fields is V gene, J gene, CDR3 length, D gene, clone size, CDR3 DNA, CDR3 protein. D genes are given only for firm matches. Size is omitted from some rows. Given values are once, few, many or a class for expanded clones.

v_call: TRBV21-1; j_call: TRBJ2-2; cdr3_length: 15; d_call: .; clone_size: .; cdr3_nt: TGTGCCAGCGCCAAGGACAGGGGTCCAACCGGGGAGCTGTTTTTT; cdr3_aa: CASAKDRGPTGELFF
v_call: TRBV19; j_call: TRBJ2-7; cdr3_length: 15; d_call: .; clone_size: .; cdr3_nt: TGTGCCAGTAGTATGGTAGGGGATTCTAGATACGAGCAGTACTTC; cdr3_aa: CASSMVGDSRYEQYF
v_call: TRBV5-4; j_call: TRBJ2-1; cdr3_length: 16; d_call: .; clone_size: .; cdr3_nt: TGTGCCAGCAGCCCCATCCTAGGGAGCTCCTACAATGAGCAGTTCTTC; cdr3_aa: CASSPILGSSYNEQFF
v_call: TRBV18; j_call: TRBJ2-7; cdr3_length: 14; d_call: .; clone_size: .; cdr3_nt: TGTGCCAGCTCACCAGGGGGCCTGTTCGGCGAGCAGTACTTC; cdr3_aa: CASSPGGLFGEQYF
v_call: TRBV24-1; j_call: TRBJ2-1; cdr3_length: 18; d_call: TRBD2; clone_size: .; cdr3_nt: TGTGCCACCAGTGATTACGGGGGGGCAACAGAAGCGTACAATGAGCAGTTCTTC; cdr3_aa: CATSDYGGATEAYNEQFF
v_call: TRBV6-2/TRBV6-3; j_call: TRBJ2-7; cdr3_length: 13; d_call: .; clone_size: .; cdr3_nt: TGTGCCAGCAGTTACTCGCTCTACTACGAGCAGTACTTC; cdr3_aa: CASSYSLYYEQYF
v_call: TRBV6-5; j_call: TRBJ2-5; cdr3_length: 12; d_call: TRBD1; clone_size: few; cdr3_nt: TGTGCCAGCAGACAGGGGGCAGAGACCCAGTACTTC; cdr3_aa: CASRQGAETQYF
v_call: TRBV7-6; j_call: TRBJ2-2; cdr3_length: 19; d_call: TRBD2; clone_size: .; cdr3_nt: TGTGCCAGCAGCTTAAATTTCAAGGCTAGCGGGCCGAACACCGGGGAGCTGTTTTTT; cdr3_aa: CASSLNFKASGPNTGELFF
v_call: TRBV28; j_call: TRBJ1-5; cdr3_length: 14; d_call: TRBD1; clone_size: .; cdr3_nt: TGTGCCAGCAGCAGGACAGGTAACAATCAGCCCCAGCATTTT; cdr3_aa: CASSRTGNNQPQHF
v_call: TRBV20-1; j_call: TRBJ2-3; cdr3_length: 10; d_call: .; clone_size: .; cdr3_nt: TGCAGTGCTGTCACAGGGCTGCAGTATTTT; cdr3_aa: CSAVTGLQYF
v_call: TRBV30; j_call: TRBJ2-6; cdr3_length: 15; d_call: .; clone_size: .; cdr3_nt: TGTGCCTGGATACAGTGGTCTTCCGGGGCCAACGTCCTGACTTTC; cdr3_aa: CAWIQWSSGANVLTF
v_call: TRBV12-3/TRBV12-4; j_call: TRBJ1-1; cdr3_length: 12; d_call: .; clone_size: .; cdr3_nt: TGTGCCAGCAGTTTAATCGGCACTGAAGCTTTCTTT; cdr3_aa: CASSLIGTEAFF
v_call: TRBV6-5; j_call: TRBJ2-3; cdr3_length: 15; d_call: .; clone_size: .; cdr3_nt: TGTGCCAGCAGTTTGCGCCGGGACTTCACAGATACGCAGTATTTT; cdr3_aa: CASSLRRDFTDTQYF
v_call: TRBV18; j_call: TRBJ2-1; cdr3_length: 14; d_call: .; clone_size: .; cdr3_nt: TGTGCCAGCTCAGGAGGGCCCTCCTACAATGAGCAGTTCTTC; cdr3_aa: CASSGGPSYNEQFF
v_call: TRBV29-1; j_call: TRBJ1-1; cdr3_length: 13; d_call: .; clone_size: .; cdr3_nt: TGCAGCGTTGGGTCCCAGATGAACACTGAAGCTTTCTTT; cdr3_aa: CSVGSQMNTEAFF
v_call: TRBV2; j_call: TRBJ2-1; cdr3_length: 15; d_call: TRBD1; clone_size: .; cdr3_nt: TGTGCCAGCAGTAATTATAATAGGGGGCTTGATGAGCAGTTCTTC; cdr3_aa: CASSNYNRGLDEQFF
v_call: TRBV11-2; j_call: TRBJ2-3; cdr3_length: 12; d_call: .; clone_size: .; cdr3_nt: TGTGCCAGCAGCCTAGACTCAGATACGCAGTATTTT; cdr3_aa: CASSLDSDTQYF
v_call: TRBV29-1; j_call: TRBJ1-3; cdr3_length: 13; d_call: TRBD1; clone_size: .; cdr3_nt: TGCAGCGCTAGGACAGGCTCTGGAAACACCATATATTTT; cdr3_aa: CSARTGSGNTIYF
v_call: TRBV4-2; j_call: TRBJ2-3; cdr3_length: 16; d_call: TRBD2; clone_size: .; cdr3_nt: TGTGCCAGCAGCCAAGAGGGAGGGAGCTGGGGAGATACGCAGTATTTT; cdr3_aa: CASSQEGGSWGDTQYF
v_call: TRBV19; j_call: TRBJ2-7; cdr3_length: 15; d_call: .; clone_size: .; cdr3_nt: TGTGCCAGTATTTGGGGGACTCTCGACATCTACGAGCAGTACTTC; cdr3_aa: CASIWGTLDIYEQYF
v_call: TRBV28; j_call: TRBJ2-7; cdr3_length: 15; d_call: TRBD1; clone_size: .; cdr3_nt: TGTGCCAGCACCCCTTTGACAGGGGGCTCCTACGAGCAGTACTTC; cdr3_aa: CASTPLTGGSYEQYF
v_call: TRBV4-1; j_call: TRBJ2-1; cdr3_length: 14; d_call: .; clone_size: .; cdr3_nt: TGCGCCAGCAGGAAGCGGAGCTCCTACAATGAGCAGTTCTTC; cdr3_aa: CASRKRSSYNEQFF
v_call: TRBV6-6; j_call: TRBJ1-2; cdr3_length: 15; d_call: .; clone_size: .; cdr3_nt: TGTGCCAGCAGTTACCCTGGACAGCCCTTCTATGGCTACACCTTC; cdr3_aa: CASSYPGQPFYGYTF
v_call: TRBV10-1; j_call: TRBJ2-1; cdr3_length: 8; d_call: .; clone_size: .; cdr3_nt: TGCGCCAGCAAGCAGCAGTTCTTC; cdr3_aa: CASKQQFF
v_call: TRBV18; j_call: TRBJ1-3; cdr3_length: 14; d_call: .; clone_size: once; cdr3_nt: TGTGCCAGCTCACGGGGCCTCTCTGGAAACACCATATATTTT; cdr3_aa: CASSRGLSGNTIYF
v_call: TRBV4-1; j_call: TRBJ2-4; cdr3_length: 10; d_call: .; clone_size: .; cdr3_nt: TGCGCTAACCCTAGGATTCGATGGTACTTC; cdr3_aa: CANPRIRWYF
v_call: TRBV4-2; j_call: TRBJ2-5; cdr3_length: 14; d_call: TRBD2; clone_size: .; cdr3_nt: TGTGCCAGCAGCCAAGGGCTAGCGGGAGAGACCCAGTACTTC; cdr3_aa: CASSQGLAGETQYF
v_call: TRBV5-5; j_call: TRBJ1-2; cdr3_length: 12; d_call: .; clone_size: .; cdr3_nt: TGTGCCAGCAGCTTGGACTTTATAGGCTACACCTTC; cdr3_aa: CASSLDFIGYTF
v_call: TRBV27; j_call: TRBJ1-1; cdr3_length: 14; d_call: .; clone_size: .; cdr3_nt: TGTGCCAGCAGTTTATCGTCGGCGAGGGTTGAAGCTTTCTTT; cdr3_aa: CASSLSSARVEAFF
v_call: TRBV5-5; j_call: TRBJ2-7; cdr3_length: 16; d_call: TRBD2; clone_size: .; cdr3_nt: TGTGCCAGCAGCTTGGAGGAACTAGCGGGAACCTACGAGCAGTACTTC; cdr3_aa: CASSLEELAGTYEQYF
v_call: TRBV18; j_call: TRBJ1-5; cdr3_length: 15; d_call: .; clone_size: .; cdr3_nt: TGTGCCAGCTCACCAGACAGGTTGGGCAATCAGCCCCAGCATTTT; cdr3_aa: CASSPDRLGNQPQHF
v_call: TRBV7-2; j_call: TRBJ2-7; cdr3_length: 14; d_call: .; clone_size: .; cdr3_nt: TGTGCCAGCAGCTTCGGAGGGGCTACCTACGAGCAGTACTTC; cdr3_aa: CASSFGGATYEQYF
v_call: TRBV6-1; j_call: TRBJ2-7; cdr3_length: 14; d_call: .; clone_size: .; cdr3_nt: TGTGCCAGCAGTGAAGTAGCAGGGCCCAACGAGCAGTACTTC; cdr3_aa: CASSEVAGPNEQYF
v_call: TRBV5-1; j_call: TRBJ2-6; cdr3_length: 15; d_call: .; clone_size: .; cdr3_nt: TGCGCCAGCAGCTTCCGAGTTACTGGGGCCAACGTCCTGACTTTC; cdr3_aa: CASSFRVTGANVLTF
v_call: TRBV28; j_call: TRBJ2-6; cdr3_length: 17; d_call: .; clone_size: .; cdr3_nt: TGTGCCAGCAGTTTCCCCAGGAAAATCTCTGGGGCCAACGTCCTGACTTTC; cdr3_aa: CASSFPRKISGANVLTF
v_call: TRBV24-1; j_call: TRBJ1-5; cdr3_length: 13; d_call: .; clone_size: once; cdr3_nt: TGTGCCACCAATGACGACTCCCATCAGCCCCAGCATTTT; cdr3_aa: CATNDDSHQPQHF
v_call: TRBV6-6; j_call: TRBJ2-7; cdr3_length: 13; d_call: .; clone_size: .; cdr3_nt: TGTGCGATCAGGGACACATCCCTATACGAGCAGTACTTC; cdr3_aa: CAIRDTSLYEQYF
v_call: TRBV3-1/TRBV3-2; j_call: TRBJ2-1; cdr3_length: 13; d_call: .; clone_size: .; cdr3_nt: TGTGCCAGCAGCCGACTCCGAGACAATGAGCAGTTCTTC; cdr3_aa: CASSRLRDNEQFF
v_call: TRBV7-8; j_call: TRBJ2-1; cdr3_length: 15; d_call: TRBD2; clone_size: once; cdr3_nt: TGTGCCAGCAGCATTAGCGGGAGAGCTTACAATGAGCAGTTCTTC; cdr3_aa: CASSISGRAYNEQFF
v_call: TRBV6-2/TRBV6-3; j_call: TRBJ2-7; cdr3_length: 15; d_call: TRBD1; clone_size: .; cdr3_nt: TGTGCCAGCAGTTTGGGACAGGACATGGCTTACGAGCAGTACTTC; cdr3_aa: CASSLGQDMAYEQYF
v_call: TRBV19; j_call: TRBJ1-1; cdr3_length: 14; d_call: .; clone_size: .; cdr3_nt: TGTGCCACCGCGGGTTCTGGCTTGAACACTGAAGCTTTCTTT; cdr3_aa: CATAGSGLNTEAFF
v_call: TRBV12-5; j_call: TRBJ2-7; cdr3_length: 11; d_call: .; clone_size: .; cdr3_nt: TGTGCTAGTACAATGTCCTACGAGCAGTACTTC; cdr3_aa: CASTMSYEQYF
v_call: TRBV12-3/TRBV12-4; j_call: TRBJ1-4; cdr3_length: 12; d_call: .; clone_size: .; cdr3_nt: TGTGCCAGCAACAATAGACAGCAAAAACTGTTTTTT; cdr3_aa: CASNNRQQKLFF
v_call: TRBV28; j_call: TRBJ1-3; cdr3_length: 16; d_call: .; clone_size: .; cdr3_nt: TGTGCCAGCAGTTTATGGAGGGAGGGGTCCGGAAACACCATATATTTT; cdr3_aa: CASSLWREGSGNTIYF
v_call: TRBV28; j_call: TRBJ2-7; cdr3_length: 16; d_call: .; clone_size: .; cdr3_nt: TGTGCCACCACCCCCTACGGGTCTCTGACTTCCTACGAGCAGTACTTC; cdr3_aa: CATTPYGSLTSYEQYF
v_call: TRBV6-2/TRBV6-3; j_call: TRBJ1-1; cdr3_length: 14; d_call: .; clone_size: .; cdr3_nt: TGTGCCAGCAGTTACGCGCCCGAGGCTACTGAAGCTTTCTTT; cdr3_aa: CASSYAPEATEAFF
v_call: TRBV6-1; j_call: TRBJ2-3; cdr3_length: 13; d_call: TRBD1; clone_size: .; cdr3_nt: TGTGCCAGCAGTGAAACAGGGGGAGATACGCAGTATTTT; cdr3_aa: CASSETGGDTQYF
v_call: TRBV30; j_call: TRBJ2-7; cdr3_length: 13; d_call: .; clone_size: .; cdr3_nt: TGTGCCTGGAGTGCCCTTCTGGAGTACGAGCAGTACTTC; cdr3_aa: CAWSALLEYEQYF
v_call: TRBV5-4; j_call: TRBJ2-1; cdr3_length: 14; d_call: TRBD2; clone_size: few; cdr3_nt: TGTGCCAGCAGCCCACAGACTAGCTCCAATGAGCAGTTCTTC; cdr3_aa: CASSPQTSSNEQFF
v_call: TRBV27; j_call: TRBJ2-7; cdr3_length: 13; d_call: .; clone_size: once; cdr3_nt: TGTGCCAGCAGTTTATCGCGGGGACCCGAGCAGTACTTC; cdr3_aa: CASSLSRGPEQYF